These T cell receptor beta chains were read from a single sample in a study of cytotoxic CD8 clonotypes in ibrutinib-treated CLL. Clones were read by immunoSEQ multiplex PCR, and TCRdb kept only the in-frame ones, dropping some. The sample includes some 130,000 clones, 75% to 80% of them seen just once. The source material was PBMCs, sampled after 24 months of ibrutinib treatment. These receptors originate from a human donor with chronic lymphocytic leukemia. The CDR3 runs from the conserved cysteine through the conserved F or W. A D gene is named only where the DNA matches it firmly. Expanded clones get a size class; other rows say once, few or many, or leave the size out.

D gene	V gene	CDR3 length	J gene	clone size	CDR3 protein	CDR3 DNA
NA	TRBV5-1	14	TRBJ1-4	NA	CASSLSATNEKLFF	TGCGCCAGCAGCCTCAGTGCAACTAATGAAAAACTGTTTTTT
NA	TRBV7-9	14	TRBJ1-2	many	CASSLAGGNYGYTF	TGTGCCAGCAGCTTAGCGGGGGGGAACTATGGCTACACCTTC
NA	TRBV6-5	14	TRBJ2-7	NA	CASSSPGPSYEQYF	TGTGCCAGCAGTTCTCCGGGCCCCTCCTACGAGCAGTACTTC
NA	TRBV4-2	15	TRBJ2-7	NA	CASSRDTGQGYEQYF	TGTGCCAGCAGCCGAGACACAGGCCAAGGCTACGAGCAGTACTTC
NA	TRBV29-1	12	TRBJ2-5	NA	CSVRVGQETQYF	TGCAGCGTTCGGGTAGGGCAAGAGACCCAGTACTTC
NA	TRBV4-3	15	TRBJ2-2	few	CASSQEADHTGELFF	TGCGCCAGCAGCCAAGAGGCAGACCACACCGGGGAGCTGTTTTTT
TRBD2	TRBV11-3	16	TRBJ2-1	NA	CASSSSGGSSYNEQFF	TGTGCCAGCAGCTCAAGCGGGGGCAGCTCCTACAATGAGCAGTTCTTC
NA	TRBV30	16	TRBJ1-3	few	CAWSAPATNSGNTIYF	TGTGCCTGGAGTGCCCCGGCCACGAACTCTGGAAACACCATATATTTT
NA	TRBV7-9	13	TRBJ2-1	NA	CASSLARRPEQFF	TGTGCCAGCAGCTTAGCGCGGAGACCTGAGCAGTTCTTC
TRBD1	TRBV18	14	TRBJ1-1	few	CASSASRTGREAFF	TGTGCCAGCTCTGCCTCTCGGACAGGGAGGGAAGCTTTCTTT
NA	TRBV6-5	15	TRBJ2-7	NA	CASSYRLLGSYEQYF	TGTGCCAGCAGTTATAGGTTATTGGGTTCCTACGAGCAGTACTTC
NA	TRBV19	15	TRBJ1-2	NA	CASSIDAKRTHGYTF	TGTGCCAGTAGTATAGATGCGAAGAGGACCCATGGCTACACCTTC
NA	TRBV19	16	TRBJ2-7	many	CASSTERGGSPYEQYF	TGTGCCAGTAGTACCGAGAGAGGGGGTTCCCCCTACGAGCAGTACTTC
NA	TRBV5-4	15	TRBJ1-5	medium-sized	CASSLGGASNQPQHF	TGTGCCAGCAGCCTTGGCGGGGCTAGCAATCAGCCCCAGCATTTT
TRBD1	TRBV10-3	14	TRBJ2-3	NA	CAIRTGASTDTQYF	TGTGCCATCAGGACAGGGGCTAGCACAGATACGCAGTATTTT
NA	TRBV10-3	13	TRBJ2-3	NA	CAIMGSITDTQYF	TGTGCCATCATGGGCAGTATCACAGATACGCAGTATTTT
NA	TRBV5-1	14	TRBJ1-6	NA	CASSPRMGNSPLHF	TGCGCCAGCAGCCCCCGGATGGGGAATTCACCCCTCCACTTT